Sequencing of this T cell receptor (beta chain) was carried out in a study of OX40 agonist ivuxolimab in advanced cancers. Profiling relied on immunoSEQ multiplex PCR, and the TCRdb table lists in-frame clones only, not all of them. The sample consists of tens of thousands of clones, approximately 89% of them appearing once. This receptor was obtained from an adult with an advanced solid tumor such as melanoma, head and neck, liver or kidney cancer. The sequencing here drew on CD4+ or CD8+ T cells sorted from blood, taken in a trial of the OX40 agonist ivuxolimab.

CDR3 in DNA: TGTGCCATCAGTGTCTCCCAGGGGGCAGAGACCCAGTACTTC. Translation gives CAISVSQGAETQYF. The chain links TRBV10-3 to TRBJ2-5; 8 positions agree with TRBD1. With 4 bases clipped from V and 4 bases from J, the junction kept 5 bases outside the gene matches. The CDR3 extends over 14 amino acids. Germline V gene sequence: CDR1 ENHRY, CDR2 SYGVKD.